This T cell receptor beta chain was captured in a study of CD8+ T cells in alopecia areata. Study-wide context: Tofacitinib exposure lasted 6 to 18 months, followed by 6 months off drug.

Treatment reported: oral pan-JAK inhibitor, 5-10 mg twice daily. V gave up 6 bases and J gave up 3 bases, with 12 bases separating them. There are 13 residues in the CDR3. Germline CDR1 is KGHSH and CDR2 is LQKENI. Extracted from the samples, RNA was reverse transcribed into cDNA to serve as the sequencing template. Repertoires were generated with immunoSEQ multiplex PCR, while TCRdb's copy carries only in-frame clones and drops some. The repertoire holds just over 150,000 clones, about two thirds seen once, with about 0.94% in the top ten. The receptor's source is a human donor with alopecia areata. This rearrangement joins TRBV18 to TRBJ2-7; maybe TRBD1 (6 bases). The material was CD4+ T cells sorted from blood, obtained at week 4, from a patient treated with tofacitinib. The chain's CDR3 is CASSPRGGYEQYF. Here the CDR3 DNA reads TGTGCCAGCTCCCCGCGAGGGGGCTACGAGCAGTACTTC. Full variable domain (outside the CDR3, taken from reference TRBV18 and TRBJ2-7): NAGVMQNPRHLVRRRGQEARLRCSPMKGHSHVYWYRQLPEEGLKFMVYLQKENIIDESGMPKERFSAEFPKEGPSILRIQQVVRGDSAAYFCASSPRGGYEQYFGPGTRLTVT.